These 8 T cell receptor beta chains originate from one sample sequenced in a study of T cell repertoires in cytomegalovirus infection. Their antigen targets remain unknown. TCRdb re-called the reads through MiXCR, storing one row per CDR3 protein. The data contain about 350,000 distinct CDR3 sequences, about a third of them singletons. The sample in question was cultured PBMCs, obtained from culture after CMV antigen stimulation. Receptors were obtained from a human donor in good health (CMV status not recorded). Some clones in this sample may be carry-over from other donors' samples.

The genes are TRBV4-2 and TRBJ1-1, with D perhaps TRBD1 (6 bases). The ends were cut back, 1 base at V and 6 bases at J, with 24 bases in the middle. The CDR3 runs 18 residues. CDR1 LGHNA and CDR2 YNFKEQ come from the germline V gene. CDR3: CASSQGPGAGFGGAEAFF. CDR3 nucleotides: TGTGCCAGCAGCCAAGGCCCTGGGGCGGGGTTCGGGGGCGCTGAAGCTTTCTTT.

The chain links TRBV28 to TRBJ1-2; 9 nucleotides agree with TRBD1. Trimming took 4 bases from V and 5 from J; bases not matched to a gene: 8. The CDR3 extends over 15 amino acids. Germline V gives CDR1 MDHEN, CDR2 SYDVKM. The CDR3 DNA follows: TGTGCCAGCAGTTCCCCGCCGGGACAGGGATATGGCTACACCTTC. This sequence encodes CASSSPPGQGYGYTF.

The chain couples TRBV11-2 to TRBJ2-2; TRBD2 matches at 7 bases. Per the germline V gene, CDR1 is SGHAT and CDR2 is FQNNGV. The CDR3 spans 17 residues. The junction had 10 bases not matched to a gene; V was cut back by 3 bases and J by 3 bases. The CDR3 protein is CASSFMGGRVDTGELFF. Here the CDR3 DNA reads TGTGCCAGCAGCTTTATGGGCGGGAGAGTAGACACCGGGGAGCTGTTTTTT.

Written as DNA, the CDR3 is TGTGCCAGCAGTTTATTCGGGACTAGCGGGAGGGAGAGTACGCAGTATTTT. Its protein is CASSLFGTSGRESTQYF. This chain links TRBV27 with TRBJ2-3, with 16 nucleotides matching TRBD2. The germline gives CDR1 MNHEY, CDR2 SMNVEV (reference sequence). V gave up 1 base and J gave up 8 bases; unmatched junction bases: 6. There are 17 residues in the CDR3.

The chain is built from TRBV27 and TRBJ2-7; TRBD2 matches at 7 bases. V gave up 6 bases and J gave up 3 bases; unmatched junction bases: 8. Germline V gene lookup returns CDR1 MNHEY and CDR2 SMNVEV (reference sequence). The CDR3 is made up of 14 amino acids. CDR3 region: CASSQGLTFYEQYF. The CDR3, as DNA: TGTGCCAGCAGCCAGGGACTAACATTCTACGAGCAGTACTTC.

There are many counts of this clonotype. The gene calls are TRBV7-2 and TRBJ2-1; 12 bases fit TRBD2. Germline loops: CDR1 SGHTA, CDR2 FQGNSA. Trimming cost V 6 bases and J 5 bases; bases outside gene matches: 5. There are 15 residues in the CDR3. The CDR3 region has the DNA TGTGCCAGCAGTCGACTAGCGGGAGAAAACAATGAGCAGTTCTTC. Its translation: CASSRLAGENNEQFF.

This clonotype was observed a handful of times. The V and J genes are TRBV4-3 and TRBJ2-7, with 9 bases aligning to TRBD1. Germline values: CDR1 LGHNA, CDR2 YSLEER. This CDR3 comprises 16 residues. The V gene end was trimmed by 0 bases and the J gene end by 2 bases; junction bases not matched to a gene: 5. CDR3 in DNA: TGCGCCAGCAGCCAAGATTTTTGGACAGGGGCCTACGAGCAGTACTTC. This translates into CASSQDFWTGAYEQYF.

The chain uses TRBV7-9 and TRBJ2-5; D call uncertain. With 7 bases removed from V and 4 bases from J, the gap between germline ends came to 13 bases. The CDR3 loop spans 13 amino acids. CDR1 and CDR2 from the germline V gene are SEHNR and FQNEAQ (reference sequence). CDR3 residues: CASTPLAAETQYF. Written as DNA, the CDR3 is TGTGCCAGCACCCCTCTGGCAGCAGAGACCCAGTACTTC.